The text below deals with one TCR beta chain. The data were obtained in a study of shared clonotypes between healthy human individuals. Assay execution took place at the deep level. The table came from immunoSEQ multiplex PCR; TCRdb's copy has only in-frame clones and leaves some out. Of roughly 1.4 million clones in the sample, 98% to 99% are singletons; the top ten hold around 0.38%. Recent acute infections and vaccinations were absent in the healthy HIV-negative adult donors. This CDR3 is 17 amino acids long. V trimming: 1 base; J trimming: 1 base; junction bases outside the gene matches: 9. CDR1 LNHDA and CDR2 SQIVND come from the germline V gene (reference sequence).

Sequenced input: naive CD4+ T cells sorted from blood. This sample's subset: CD45RA+ positively selected. The receptor was derived from a man aged 25 to 45 in good health. The rearrangement links TRBV19 to TRBJ2-5, with TRBD2 matching 7 bases. CDR3 DNA: TGTGCCAGTAGTATAGTGATAGCTAGCGGATCCCAAGAGACCCAGTACTTC. It specifies CASSIVIASGSQETQYF.